The T cell receptor beta chain described here comes from a study of early T cells in non-severe SARS-CoV-2 infection. This clonotype has more than one count but fewer than ten. CDR1 SEHNR and CDR2 FQNEAQ come from the germline V gene (reference sequence). CDR3 length: 14 residues. The ends lost 5 bases at V and 6 bases at J; junction bases unmatched: 6. TCRdb re-derived calls from the 5' RACE reads in MiXCR, one entry per CDR3 protein. The sample lists 60,000 to 90,000 distinct CDR3 sequences, approximately 16% seen once, with approximately 2.9% in the top ten. This chain uses TRBV7-9 with TRBJ2-7, with 11 bases aligning to TRBD2. The TCR sequence derives from an adult who was a healthcare worker with PCR-confirmed SARS-CoV-2 infection or an uninfected control (not recorded which). Sequenced input: whole blood. The CDR3 here is CASSITSGSGEQYF. For the CDR3, the DNA is TGTGCCAGCAGCATCACTAGCGGGAGCGGCGAGCAGTACTTC.